The present TCR beta chain was sequenced within a study of T-cell memory formation after mild COVID-19. In germline, CDR1 is SGHRS, CDR2 YFSETQ. The CDR3 runs to 14 residues. Unmatched junction bases numbered 7, after V lost 6 bases and J lost 3 bases. One entry per CDR3 protein, called by TCRdb with MiXCR from the 5' RACE reads. Among fewer than 500,000 distinct CDR3 sequences, roughly 25% were seen once, and the ten largest hold roughly an eighth. Sequencing was performed on PBMCs or a T cell subset sorted from them (not recorded which). This TCR was sampled from an adult woman who had mild COVID-19 (a few samples of this study predate the infection). Cell type and time point are not known. The chain recombines TRBV5-1 with TRBJ2-5; 8 nucleotides line up with TRBD1. The DNA of the CDR3 is TGCGCCAGCACGCCGACAGGGGACAAAGAGACCCAGTACTTC. It specifies CASTPTGDKETQYF.